The present TCR beta chain was sequenced within a study of shared T cell receptors in the human thymus. This CDR3 has 15 residues. CDR1 is SGHDN, CDR2 FVKESK, per germline. V lost 4 bases and J lost 1, with 13 bases in between. Some clones are missing from TCRdb's copy, which holds only in-frame ones; the method was immunoSEQ multiplex PCR. The sample records 500,000 to 750,000 clones, 85% to 90% being singletons. Another study also made use of these data, one on human thymus T cells. This second study notes: The thymus tissue came from resections taken during corrective heart surgery. The related literature has documented a marked overlap of thymic repertoires among unrelated individuals.

V is TRBV14 and J is TRBJ1-1, with D possibly being TRBD1 (5 bases). Sequencing was done on a sample of thymocytes. The clonotype originates from a boy in the first two years of life with a congenital heart defect. The CDR3 nucleotides are TGTGCCAGCAGCCGGGACTCCGCACCGAACACTGAAGCTTTCTTT. Protein: CASSRDSAPNTEAFF.